This entry concerns a single T cell receptor (beta chain). Profiled with immunoSEQ multiplex PCR; TCRdb holds only in-frame clones, not every one. The sample has about 120,000 clones; around 80% are singletons. The sample is drawn from a study of blood T cell repertoires in COVID-19. Germline loops: CDR1 SNHLY, CDR2 FYNNEI. Trimming pared 7 bases from V and 4 bases from J, leaving 14 bases between. The CDR3 runs to 13 residues. The sample consisted of peripheral blood. This chain connects TRBV2 to TRBJ2-7, with unresolved D. This clonotype was obtained from a man aged 65 to 85 with acute or convalescent COVID-19. In DNA form, the CDR3 reads TGTGCCAGCACCAGGCCTGAGCTTTACGAGCAGTACTTC. Translation: CASTRPELYEQYF.